This T cell receptor beta chain stems from a study of shared clonotypes between healthy human individuals. None of the donors, who were healthy HIV-negative adults, had recently had acute infections or vaccinations. Adults of Caucasian background living in Nashville, Tennessee made up all donors. The authors divided CD4+ cells into CD45RA+ naive and CD45RA-negative memory subsets. The data were produced by immunoSEQ multiplex PCR, yet TCRdb's version contains in-frame clones alone and is incomplete. The profile shows 2 million to 2.5 million clones, roughly 95% of them singletons. Study findings and constraints: Non-shared clonotypes were found to have lower generation probabilities than the clonotypes that were shared by all four of the sorted-subset donors.

Regarding this clone: The antigen is undetermined.

The V and J ends lost 1 base and 6 bases respectively, with 13 bases between them. The CDR3 covers 15 residues. CDR1 and CDR2 (germline): MNHNS, SASEGT. This TCR was recovered from a man aged 18 to 29 in good health. The source material was naive CD4+ T cells sorted from blood. Subset specified: CD45RA+ positively selected. V and J are TRBV6-1 and TRBJ1-5; D is unresolved. The CDR3 sequence: CASSEVPALSQPQHF. The CDR3 DNA follows: TGTGCCAGCAGTGAAGTTCCCGCGTTAAGTCAGCCCCAGCATTTT.